This T cell receptor beta chain was captured in a study of long-term antiretroviral therapy in people with HIV (dated by TCRdb to 2022 to 2024). Regarding the study in general: The earliest samples were collected approximately a decade before the 2015 WHO recommendation for immediate ART, a period when ART was typically delayed until CD4 counts fell. Of the approximately 32 participants with HIV, some 12 were female. Test extractions of a monoclonal T-cell line alongside under 35 polyclonal samples showed no cross-contamination during QIAcube processing. This retrospective serial study examined whether starting ART and sustained HIV suppression were associated with changes in the composition and diversity of the TRB repertoire in peripheral blood. A total of about 200 cryopreserved PBMC samples were contributed to the cohort by 30 adults with confirmed HIV infection, with samples collected serially over a mean of about 6 years (range 1-12). Points the paper makes about the study in general: Unsorted PBMC were profiled instead of sorted CD4+ and CD8+ T cells because pre-ART samples had limited cell numbers. No data were available on ART adherence, viral resistance or therapy changes, limiting inferences about post-ART repertoire changes. The samples span the years 2004 to 2017, and the ART regimens used at that time may not be as effective as current regimens. The repertoire was dominated across all time points by expanded TRB clones identified before ART initiation, although this dominance was seen to fluctuate and to decrease in many PLHIV after ART. A significant increase in TRB diversity was found to be associated with ART initiation, although TRB diversity was observed to remain significantly below that of transplant donor controls even after long-term ART. Limited PBMC availability meant only the TCR beta chain was sequenced, without alpha chain pairing. Narrower CDR3 length ranges were observed in HIV repertoires than in controls, and an antigen-experienced repertoire with only a slight naive shift after ART was suggested by the network structure.

To note about this clone: No cognate antigen has been identified for it. No much larger clonotype is one base removed from it; base qualities were not supplied.

Inclusion was restricted to participants for whom at least one PBMC sample before ART initiation and at least two post-ART samples were available. Treatment was received in the United States of America by all participants with HIV. Before DNA extraction, cryopreserved samples containing about 0.9-10 million PBMC were thawed and washed. At the time of the earliest PBMC sample, participants with HIV were aged between about 20 and 60 years. PBMC samples from each participant spanned 1-4 timepoints before ART initiation and 2-8 timepoints after ART initiation, with a median of 7 samples. Serial HIV viral load, CD4+ T-cell count, ART history and demographic data were obtained for every participant. A Qiagen kit on a QIAcube was used to extract genomic DNA from unsorted PBMC, with samples processed in batches of 12. Its CDR3 holds 13 amino acids, cysteine through phenylalanine. Only the CDR3 DNA is retained, 39 bases long and in frame from the first base. Sequences SSHAT (CDR1) and FNYEAQ (CDR2) are obtained from the germline V gene (reference sequence). The junction carries 16 bases between V and J, which are trimmed by 8 bases and 5 bases respectively.

The immunoSEQ hsTCRB v3.0 assay was used at survey level resolution to sequence the TRB variable region. The targeted TRB sequencing depth was roughly 35,000-50,000 T-cell genomes per sample. Pooled TRB libraries were sequenced on an Illumina MiSeq with a v3 150-cycle kit. The authors' pipeline ran thus. Repertoire analysis was run in R within a reproducible Nextflow workflow that covered QC, data transformation and analysis. LymphoSeq2, an R package for exploring AIRR-Seq data, was used to implement custom analyses. A few samples that produced fewer than 5000 total TRB sequences were removed, so 150 to 200 HIV repertoires were analyzed. Among the 180 to 200 retained HIV repertoires, 55 to 60 were collected before ART initiation and over 120 were collected after ART initiation. Repertoires were downsampled to 5000 TRB nucleotide sequences, and summary statistics were averaged over 100 downsampling iterations. The analysis kept only TRB sequences whose CDR3 regions were at least seven amino acids long. Diversity was assessed using a clonality score derived from Shannon entropy and using the Gini coefficient. In the repertoire networks, any two of the top 5000 CDR3 amino acid sequences were linked whenever the two sequences differed by an edit distance of one. For TRB CDR3 amino acid sequences, GLIPH2 was used to predict antigen specificity groups and MHC restriction. To flag known associations with CMV, EBV, HIV or tissue antigens, CDR3 amino acid sequences were compared against VDJdb and McPAS-TCR. Pre-ART, post-ART and control groups were compared with Wilcoxon signed-rank tests and Holm-Bonferroni correction. Drawn from immuneACCESS, this table holds only the in-frame rearrangements with V and J called that TCRdb kept. Clones are partly lost; checked studies trace under half to an unresolved V gene and leave the rest unexplained. That table furnishes V, J and clone size, whereas the DNA furnished D and trimming. The sample contains tens of thousands of clones, about 84% of them found a single time. Approximately 9.2% of the sample comes from the top ten.

This sequence uses TRBV7-7 and TRBJ2-7, with the D gene too uncertain to name. The sequence derives from a man aged 35 to 55 with HIV. Sequencing was performed on unsorted PBMCs, taken 4.7 to 5 years after starting antiretroviral therapy. The DNA sequence is TGTGCCAGCGCCCAGGATGAATTTCACGAGCAGTACTTC. This translates into CASAQDEFHEQYF. The reference TRBV7-7 and TRBJ2-7 proteins fill in what lies around the CDR3, so the full variable domain reads GAGVSQSPRYKVTKRGQDVTLRCDPISSHATLYWYQQALGQGPEFLTYFNYEAQPDKSGLPSDRFSAERPEGSISTLTIQRTEQRDSAMYRCASAQDEFHEQYFGPGTRLTVT.